Presented here are 29 T cell receptor beta chains from one specimen sequenced in a study of shared clonotypes between healthy human individuals. TCRdb's table, derived via immunoSEQ multiplex PCR, lists solely in-frame clones and lacks some. The sample has some 2,000,000 clones, roughly 96% seen once. The sequencing sample was made of naive CD4+ T cells sorted from blood. Subset in this sample: CD45RA+ positively selected. The receptors derive from a man younger than 35 in good health.

CDR3 bases: TGTGCCAGCAGCGTAGGGGGAGTGAGCACTGAAGCTTTCTTT. Amino acids: CASSVGGVSTEAFF. This rearrangement joins TRBV28 to TRBJ1-1; perhaps TRBD1 as D (6 bases). Germline assignment: CDR1 MDHEN and CDR2 SYDVKM. The CDR3 runs 14 residues. V was clipped by 6 bases and J by 4 bases, with 15 bases between them.

This clone came up once. At the DNA level, this CDR3 is encoded by other sequences in the same sample as well. The chain joins TRBV18 to TRBJ2-7; a possible D gene is TRBD1 (5 bases). Trimming took 2 bases from V and 2 from J, leaving 10 bases between them. Germline CDR1 reads KGHSH; CDR2 reads LQKENI. This CDR3 spans 14 amino acids. The CDR3 bases are TGTGCCAGCTCACCATCCACAGGAACCTACGAGCAGTACTTC. This encodes CASSPSTGTYEQYF.

The chain is built from TRBV9 and TRBJ1-4; D may be TRBD1 (6 bases). The germline V and J ends were trimmed by 5 bases and 0 bases, with 11 bases remaining between them. Germline CDR1 SGDLS, CDR2 YYNGEE. This CDR3 region has 15 residues. The CDR3: CASSGDISTNEKLFF. Here the CDR3 DNA reads TGTGCCAGCAGTGGGGACATCTCAACTAATGAAAAACTGTTTTTT.

The chain has TRBV6-6 and TRBJ1-5, with D possibly matching TRBD1 (6 bases). The CDR3 covers 15 residues. The germline V gene encodes CDR1 MNHNY and CDR2 SVGAGI (reference sequence). Trimming shortened V by 10 bases and J by 6 bases, and 22 bases separated the two germline ends. CDR3 sequence (DNA): TGTGCCACGGGTGTGGGGGGCTTGGGAAGTCAGCCCCAGCATTTT. It encodes CATGVGGLGSQPQHF.

A single count supports this clone. The rearrangement uses TRBV5-1 and TRBJ2-3; 7 nucleotides agree with TRBD2. The CDR3 has 13 residues. Unmatched junction bases numbered 6, after V lost 7 bases and J lost 4 bases. Germline CDR1 and CDR2: SGHRS and YFSETQ. In DNA, the CDR3 is TGCGCCAGCCGGGGGGACGGCGCAGATACGCAGTATTTT. This translates into CASRGDGADTQYF.

This clone was counted a single time. This chain uses TRBV14 with TRBJ2-7; weak D call: TRBD1 (6 bases). Germline CDR1 is SGHDN and CDR2 is FVKESK. CDR3 length: 14 amino acids. Trimming took off 0 bases at V and 6 bases at J, with 12 bases between the two ends. The CDR3 loop is CASSQEYEGVEQYF. CDR3 bases: TGTGCCAGCAGCCAAGAGTATGAGGGGGTCGAGCAGTACTTC.

The chain is built from TRBV28 and TRBJ1-5; the match to TRBD1 covers 7 bases. V lost 1 base and J lost 3; bases outside the gene matches: 3. CDR1 and CDR2 from the germline V gene are MDHEN and SYDVKM. The CDR3 is 15 residues long. CDR3 protein: CASSLFGTDNQPQHF. The CDR3 DNA sequence: TGTGCCAGCAGTTTATTCGGGACAGACAATCAGCCCCAGCATTTT.

This chain joins TRBV7-9 and TRBJ1-4, with TRBD1 identical over 8 bases. The CDR3 runs to 14 residues. Germline CDR1 and CDR2: SEHNR and FQNEAQ (reference sequence). The junction had 6 bases not matched to a gene; V was cut back by 6 bases and J by 6 bases. CDR3 sequence reads: CASSPDREDEKLFF. CDR3 in DNA: TGTGCCAGCAGTCCGGACAGGGAGGATGAAAAACTGTTTTTT.

The table lists this clone with a few counts. The chain uses TRBV25-1 and TRBJ2-7, with 8 bases that match TRBD2. The CDR3 runs to 11 residues. The germline gives CDR1 MGHDK, CDR2 SYGVNS. The V segment lost 6 bases and the J segment 6 bases; nucleotides outside the gene matches: 1. CDR3 protein: CASRRGGEQYF. DNA of the CDR3: TGTGCCAGCAGACGGGGGGGCGAGCAGTACTTC.

Points on this clone: The same CDR3 also results from other DNA sequences found in this sample. CDR3 region: CASSLTGGPKDTQYF. CDR3 DNA sequence: TGTGCCAGCAGCTTAACGGGAGGGCCAAAAGATACGCAGTATTTT. V and J are TRBV7-9 and TRBJ2-3, with 8 bases lining up with TRBD2. With V trimmed by 2 bases and J by 5 bases, 6 bases remained unmatched. The germline gives CDR1 SEHNR, CDR2 FQNEAQ (reference sequence). CDR3 length: 15 residues.

The genes are TRBV29-1 and TRBJ2-2; D is undetermined. The CDR3 runs to 14 residues. CDR1 and CDR2 (germline): SQVTM, ANQGSEA. V was pared by 3 bases and J by 0 bases, with 8 bases between. The CDR3 loop is CSVEAGANTGELFF. CDR3 DNA: TGCAGCGTTGAGGCAGGAGCGAACACCGGGGAGCTGTTTTTT.

The chain carries TRBV5-4 and TRBJ1-5; no definite D call. Deletions cut 4 bases from V and 4 bases from J, with 6 bases between. Germline V CDR1 and CDR2: SGHNT, YYREEE (reference sequence). The CDR3 sequence is 12 residues long. The CDR3 region has the DNA TGTGCCAGCAGCGTCGGGAATCAGCCCCAGCATTTT. Its translation is CASSVGNQPQHF.

The chain joins TRBV11-1 to TRBJ2-2, with D uncertain. CDR1 and CDR2 (germline): SGHAT, FQDESV (reference sequence). CDR3 length: 13 amino acids. V was trimmed by 6 bases and J by 4 bases, leaving 9 bases between them. CDR3 sequence: CASSQRRTGELFF. CDR3 sequence (DNA): TGTGCCAGCAGTCAGAGGCGCACCGGGGAGCTGTTTTTT.

The rearrangement links TRBV11-2 to TRBJ2-7; 8 bases are shared with TRBD2. After removal of 10 bases from V and 2 bases from J, the junction contained 10 bases not matched to a gene. The length of the CDR3 is 14 residues. Germline CDR1 is SGHAT and CDR2 is FQNNGV. The CDR3 protein is CATSGGANPYEQYF. DNA for the CDR3: TGTGCCACCTCGGGGGGGGCGAATCCCTACGAGCAGTACTTC.

As to this clone: The sample carries other DNA sequences with the same CDR3. The genes are TRBV13 and TRBJ2-3; D uncertain. Germline-derived CDR1 and CDR2 are PRHDT and FYEKMQ (reference sequence). V was cut by 3 bases and J by 2 bases, with 3 bases left in between. The CDR3 length is 12 residues. CDR3 protein: CASSFSTDTQYF. CDR3 nucleotide sequence: TGTGCCAGCAGCTTCTCCACAGATACGCAGTATTTT.

J is TRBJ1-2 and V is TRBV27; 8 positions agree with TRBD1. J was trimmed by 8 bases and V by 3 bases; bases with no gene match: 8. The CDR3 length is 14 residues. CDR1 MNHEY and CDR2 SMNVEV come from the germline V gene (reference sequence). DNA for the CDR3: TGTGCCAGCAGTTTTTCACAGGGGGTAGGGGGCTACACCTTC. Amino acids: CASSFSQGVGGYTF.

The gene calls are TRBV7-5 and TRBJ1-2; the DNA was not used to check the table's D call, TRBD1. TRBV7-5 is a pseudogene segment. There are 15 residues in the CDR3. The CDR3 reads CAEERRDSDLSGYTF. The CDR3 nucleotides are TGTGCCGAAGAAAGGAGAGACAGCGACCTCTCTGGCTACACCTTC.

This clone was observed a single time. The J gene is TRBJ2-3, the V gene TRBV7-2; 11 nucleotides line up with TRBD1. Trimming cost V 5 bases and J 7 bases; bases outside gene matches: 5. CDR3 length equals 14 residues. Germline CDR1 reads SGHTA; CDR2 reads FQGNSA. CDR3 protein: CASSRDRGAHTQYF. The CDR3 DNA is TGTGCCAGCAGCCGGGACAGGGGGGCTCATACGCAGTATTTT.

Note on this clone: Other DNA sequences in this sample translate to the same CDR3. V gene TRBV7-2 combines with J gene TRBJ2-3; the D gene is possibly TRBD2 (6 bases). The V and J ends lost 5 bases and 3 bases respectively, with 15 bases between them. There are 15 residues in the CDR3. The germline V gene encodes CDR1 SGHTA and CDR2 FQGNSA. CDR3 coding DNA: TGTGCCAGCAGCCCCGCCGGGGGAGGTACAGATACGCAGTATTTT. Translation gives CASSPAGGGTDTQYF. Drawing the rest from reference TRBV7-2 and TRBJ2-3, the complete variable domain is GAGVSQSPSNKVTEKGKDVELRCDPISGHTALYWYRQSLGQGLEFLIYFQGNSAPDKSGLPSDRFSAERTGGSVSTLTIQRTQQEDSAVYLCASSPAGGGTDTQYFGPGTRLTVL.

The genes are TRBV28 and TRBJ1-6, with no clear D. From germline, CDR1 is MDHEN and CDR2 SYDVKM. Trimming cost V 7 bases and J 7 bases, with 17 bases left between them. There are 15 residues in the CDR3. This CDR3 is CASNPQTSGNSPLHF. The CDR3 DNA reads TGTGCCAGCAACCCCCAGACCAGCGGGAATTCACCCCTCCACTTT.

The J gene is TRBJ2-3, the V gene TRBV13; no reliable D call. The V end was cut by 2 bases, the J end by 3 bases, with 21 bases between. Germline V gene lookup returns CDR1 PRHDT and CDR2 FYEKMQ (reference sequence). The CDR3 totals 18 residues. Here the CDR3 reads CASSLFASWHLETDTQYF. The CDR3 region has the DNA TGTGCCAGCAGCTTATTTGCCTCTTGGCACCTAGAGACAGATACGCAGTATTTT.

Comment on this clone: Other DNA sequences within the sample encode an identical CDR3. The CDR3 DNA reads as TGTGCCAGCTCACTGACAGGGAACCAGCCCCAGCATTTT. Residues: CASSLTGNQPQHF. The V call is TRBV18, the J call TRBJ1-5, with 7 bases identical to TRBD1. CDR1 KGHSH and CDR2 LQKENI come from the germline V gene. J was trimmed by 7 bases and V by 4 bases; bases with no gene match: 4. The CDR3 has 13 amino acids.

As DNA, the CDR3 is TGTGCCAGCAGCTCACCAGGACAGGAGGGCCCCTACGAGCAGTACTTC. It is translated as CASSSPGQEGPYEQYF. The chain has TRBV5-4 and TRBJ2-7; TRBD1 is a possible D gene (7 bases). CDR3 size: 16 residues. Trimming stripped 3 bases from V and 2 bases from J, with 18 bases between. Germline values: CDR1 SGHNT, CDR2 YYREEE (reference sequence).

This chain connects TRBV4-3 to TRBJ2-1; D is unresolved. There are 16 residues in the CDR3. Germline CDR1 LGHNA, CDR2 YSLEER. The V end lost 2 bases, the J end lost 0 bases, and 11 bases lay between the germline ends. The CDR3 DNA reads as TGCGCCAGCAGCCAACGGACCGAGAGCTCCTACAATGAGCAGTTCTTC. It specifies CASSQRTESSYNEQFF.

This clone was picked up one time. The rearrangement joins TRBV5-1 to TRBJ2-4; D might be TRBD2 (7 bases). Trimming pared 1 base from V and 8 bases from J, leaving 16 bases between. The CDR3 loop spans 15 amino acids. Germline V gives CDR1 SGHRS, CDR2 YFSETQ. CDR3 nucleotide sequence: TGCGCCAGCAGCTTGAGAGCAGGGGAGGGAGACATTCAGTACTTC. Translated: CASSLRAGEGDIQYF.

The chain couples TRBV7-9 to TRBJ2-2; 9 positions match TRBD2. CDR1 is SEHNR, CDR2 FQNEAQ, per germline (reference sequence). V was clipped by 7 bases and J by 5 bases; unmatched bases: 11. The CDR3 covers 16 residues. The CDR3 DNA sequence: TGTGCCAGCACCCCGCGGGGGGGCCGAGGGACCGGGGAGCTGTTTTTT. Translation: CASTPRGGRGTGELFF.

The J gene is TRBJ1-1, the V gene TRBV29-1; D ambiguous. V was trimmed by 0 bases and J by 4 bases, leaving 15 bases between them. This CDR3 has 15 amino acids. Germline values: CDR1 SQVTM, CDR2 ANQGSEA. The CDR3 here is CSVEDGLFWGTEAFF. The CDR3 DNA reads as TGCAGCGTTGAAGATGGATTATTCTGGGGCACTGAAGCTTTCTTT.

This clone was seen once. CDR3 DNA sequence: TGTGCCAGCAGTTCCGGGACAGTTACTGAAGCTTTCTTT. The encoded protein is CASSSGTVTEAFF. V is TRBV7-8 and J is TRBJ1-1, with TRBD1 identical over 7 bases. With 6 bases clipped from V and 5 bases from J, the junction kept 6 bases outside the gene matches. The CDR3 has 13 residues. Germline CDR1 reads SGHVS; CDR2 reads FQNEAQ. The entire variable domain, with the rest obtained from reference TRBV7-8 and TRBJ1-1, is as follows: GAGVSQSPRYKVAKRGQDVALRCDPISGHVSLFWYQQALGQGPEFLTYFQNEAQLDKSGLPSDRFFAERPEGSVSTLKIQRTQQEDSAVYLCASSSGTVTEAFFGQGTRLTVV.

In the case of this clone: Additional DNA sequences in this sample encode the identical CDR3. The CDR3 DNA follows: TGTGCCATCAGTGAGCTAGGACAGGGCAACACTGAAGCTTTCTTT. Amino acid sequence: CAISELGQGNTEAFF. The gene calls are TRBV10-3 and TRBJ1-1, with 8 bases fitting TRBD1. Germline-derived CDR1 and CDR2 are ENHRY and SYGVKD. With V trimmed by 2 bases and J by 2 bases, 4 bases remained unmatched. The CDR3 has 15 amino acids.